This TCR beta chain is drawn from a study of blood T cell repertoires in COVID-19. Generated by immunoSEQ multiplex PCR, the TCRdb table keeps only in-frame clones and is missing some. This sample carries tens of thousands of clones, roughly four fifths of them seen once, and the ten largest clones take 6% to 7.5%. The CDR3 has 16 residues. Germline assignment: CDR1 ENHRY and CDR2 SYGVKD. Unmatched junction bases numbered 13, after V lost 3 bases and J lost 10 bases. Sequences were obtained from peripheral blood. This sequence joins TRBV10-3 and TRBJ1-4, with 8 positions matching TRBD1. The TCR originated in a man in his fifties with active or convalescent COVID-19. The chain's CDR3 is CAISDSTDRASVKLFF. CDR3 bases: TGTGCCATCAGTGACTCCACGGACAGGGCATCCGTAAAACTGTTTTTT.